The sequence of this T cell receptor beta chain was determined in a study of blood T cell repertoires in COVID-19 (dated by TCRdb to 2018 to 2020). Regarding the complete study: Samples from collaborators originated in the United States, Italy and Spain and spanned both the acute and convalescent phases of COVID-19. The material from the prospective study consisted of cDNA or gDNA derived from T cells, B-cell-depleted T cells, or PBMCs. The sample metadata nearly always contained a de-identified subject ID, COVID-19 status, age in years and sex. The samples were drawn from two sources: the first 160 participants of the ongoing ImmuneRACE study, and over 950 subjects contributed by 6 global collaborators. The repertoires were made available in a free public database intended to serve as a resource for research on the immune response to SARS-CoV-2. Deeply sampled blood TCRbeta repertoires from subjects exposed to, actively infected with, or recovered from COVID-19 were included in the dataset. Where HLA class I and class II types were available, the types were taken from metadata supplied by the sample provider, not from assay-based typing. Findings and caveats that apply to the study as a whole: The amount of clinical and demographic metadata varied by source and participant and was provided uncurated.

With regard to this clone: The specificity of this receptor is unknown. Base quality data are lacking; no much larger clone is found one base away.

TCRbeta CDR3 regions were amplified from genomic DNA using the immunoSEQ Assay, a bias-controlled multiplex PCR. The source study handled its data this way. The number of nucleated cells in each sample was estimated from the amplification of reference gene primers within the assay. Sequence reads were collapsed and filtered to measure the absolute abundance of every unique TCRbeta CDR3 rearrangement. For each sample, productive Simpson clonality was calculated as the square root of Simpson's diversity index across productive rearrangements. Entries here come from immuneACCESS through TCRdb and include only in-frame sequences with V and J called. Some clones fail to appear in such tables; in the studies checked, an unresolved V gene covers under half of the shortfall, and the cause of the remainder is unknown. That table furnishes V, J and clone size, whereas the DNA furnished D and trimming. The sample table shows some 240,000 clones, and roughly 85% are seen once. In total, the top ten clones hold 2.4% of the sample.

One collaborating source in Seattle enrolled patients during active infection and followed them longitudinally through the course of disease. The collaborating institutions used their own protocols to collect whole blood in K2EDTA tubes. For TCRbeta analysis, collaborators shipped samples as frozen whole blood, isolated PBMCs, or DNA extracted from either of those sample types. The sequence was collected from a woman aged 65 to 85 with COVID-19, enrolled during active disease. What was sequenced was peripheral blood.

Here is the DNA: TGTGCCAGCAGCCCCCAGGGGAATAACTATGGCTACACCTTC. This is translated as CASSPQGNNYGYTF. Recombination linked TRBV3-1 (or the pseudogene TRBV3-2) to TRBJ1-2; the D gene is perhaps TRBD1, from 6 matching bases. The CDR3 runs 14 amino acids, cysteine and phenylalanine included. The entry retains the CDR3 DNA only, 42 bases that are in frame from base 1. Reading the germline V gene (reference sequence) gives CDR1 LGHDT and CDR2 YNNKEL. V is reduced by 4 bases and J by 1 base, leaving a spacing of 10 bases between them.